One sample yielded the 10 T cell receptor beta chains listed below, sequenced in a study of T cells in tumors after PD-1 blockade. Generated by immunoSEQ multiplex PCR, the TCRdb table keeps only in-frame clones and is missing some. Among more than 8,000 clones, around 60% were seen once, and the ten largest hold 4.5%. The source material was tumor tissue, sampled after anti-PD-1 treatment. The origin of the receptors is a human donor with basal cell carcinoma.

The CDR3 DNA reads as TGCAGCGTTGTTGGCCTAGCCCAACGGTGGGAGCAGTTCTTC. Protein product: CSVVGLAQRWEQFF. The rearrangement uses TRBV29-1 and TRBJ2-1, with a possible D match to TRBD2 (5 bases). This CDR3 region has 14 residues. Per germline, CDR1 SQVTM and CDR2 ANQGSEA. The germline V and J ends were trimmed by 4 bases and 10 bases, with 20 bases remaining between them.

The rearrangement links TRBV7-9 to TRBJ2-7; D is unclear. The V end lost 2 bases, the J end lost 6 bases, and 11 bases lay between the germline ends. Germline V CDR1 and CDR2: SEHNR, FQNEAQ (reference sequence). The CDR3 loop spans 13 amino acids. This CDR3 reads CASSLPGPVEQYF. As DNA, the CDR3 is TGTGCCAGCAGCTTACCGGGCCCCGTCGAGCAGTACTTC.

The rearrangement joins TRBV9 to TRBJ2-3; the match to TRBD1 covers 7 bases. CDR1 and CDR2 from the germline V gene are SGDLS and YYNGEE. J gave up 1 base and V 0 bases, and 5 bases lay outside the gene matches. CDR3 size: 16 residues. CDR3 residues: CASSVAVGQGTDTQYF. The DNA for the CDR3 is TGTGCCAGCAGCGTAGCTGTTGGACAGGGCACAGATACGCAGTATTTT.

This clone came up a few times. The chain employs TRBV29-1 and TRBJ2-5; 10 bases line up with TRBD1. This CDR3 region has 14 residues. Per the germline V gene, CDR1 is SQVTM and CDR2 is ANQGSEA. Losses at the gene ends were 5 bases for V and 6 bases for J; bases not matched to a gene: 9. The CDR3 nucleotides read TGCAGCGTTCCGGGACAGGGGATTGCAAAGACCCAGTACTTC. This gives the protein CSVPGQGIAKTQYF.

The gene calls are TRBV20-1 and TRBJ2-3; D may be TRBD2 (5 bases). V lost 3 bases and J lost 1, with 17 bases in between. Germline values: CDR1 DFQATT, CDR2 SNEGSKA (reference sequence). There are 16 residues in the CDR3. CDR3 sequence (DNA): TGCAGTGCTAGTCCCCTTACTAGGACCGGCACAGATACGCAGTATTTT. It codes for CSASPLTRTGTDTQYF.

This clone appeared a few times. The chain carries TRBV24-1 and TRBJ2-1, with 8 bases identical to TRBD1. The CDR3 runs 17 residues. Germline V gives CDR1 KGHDR, CDR2 SFDVKD. V lost 2 bases, J lost 3 bases, and 8 bases stayed unmatched. DNA for the CDR3: TGTGCCACCAGTGATTCTTCAGGGGGCTCCCTCTACAATGAGCAGTTCTTC. Protein: CATSDSSGGSLYNEQFF.

This clone was seen a few times. This chain uses TRBV14 with TRBJ1-1, with TRBD1 as a possible D gene (5 bases). Germline assignment: CDR1 SGHDN and CDR2 FVKESK. V lost 6 bases to trimming and J lost 0 bases, with 14 bases between them. The CDR3 length is 15 residues. This chain's CDR3 is CASSPLGTVNTEAFF. CDR3 in DNA: TGTGCCAGCAGTCCGTTGGGGACGGTGAACACTGAAGCTTTCTTT.

This clone was detected only a few times. V usage is TRBV18 and J usage is TRBJ1-5; the D gene is possibly TRBD1 (6 bases). Looked up from germline, CDR1 is KGHSH and CDR2 is LQKENI. This CDR3 contains 15 residues. V dropped 2 bases and J dropped 6 bases, with 14 bases sitting between them. CDR3 sequence reads: CASSPGQYPSQPQHF. CDR3 nucleotides: TGTGCCAGCTCACCAGGACAGTATCCTAGTCAGCCCCAGCATTTT.

This clone was observed a few times. The rearrangement links TRBV12-5 to TRBJ1-4, with D perhaps TRBD1 (6 bases). Germline CDR1 reads LGHNT; CDR2 reads FRNRAP. The V gene lost 4 bases and the J gene lost 10 bases, with 13 bases spanning the gap. This CDR3 contains 13 residues. CDR3 in amino acids: CASGSSQGTKLFF. The CDR3 nucleotides are TGTGCTAGTGGTTCGTCCCAGGGGACAAAACTGTTTTTT.

V and J are TRBV7-6 and TRBJ1-3; D possibly corresponds to TRBD1 (5 bases). V was trimmed by 0 bases and J by 0 bases, leaving 12 bases between them. The CDR3 has 17 amino acids. Germline V gives CDR1 SGHVS, CDR2 FNYEAQ. The DNA of the CDR3 is TGTGCCAGCAGCTTAGCGCGGACACCAGGCTCTGGAAACACCATATATTTT. This sequence encodes CASSLARTPGSGNTIYF.